One TCR beta chain is described in this entry. It was with random hexamers that 0.5 to 1 ug RNA was reverse transcribed. In TCRdb, the immunoSEQ multiplex PCR reads were re-called with MiXCR into one record per CDR3 protein. The table includes under 200,000 distinct CDR3 sequences, approximately 95% detected once. The sample originates from a study of CD8 T cells in Susac syndrome. The source of this sequence is a human donor with multiple sclerosis. Sequenced: CD8+ T cells from PBMCs.

The CDR3 DNA sequence: TGTGCCAGCAGCCCCGGGGGTTATCAGCCCCAGCATTTT. Translated, it gives CASSPGGYQPQHF. The chain links TRBV6-5 to TRBJ1-5; possible D gene TRBD1, 5 bases. Germline V CDR1 and CDR2: MNHEY, SVGAGI. The V gene lost 6 bases and the J gene lost 5 bases, with 11 bases spanning the gap. CDR3 length: 13 residues.